The entry below describes one TCR beta chain. Antigen: not known. The ends were cut back, 4 bases at V and 1 base at J, with 8 bases in the middle. CDR3 size: 14 residues. CDR1 is LGHDT and CDR2 is YNNKEL in the germline V gene (reference sequence). The data were produced by immunoSEQ multiplex PCR, yet TCRdb's version contains in-frame clones alone and is incomplete. The sample yields more than 100,000 clones, roughly 88% seen once. This record comes from a study of T cell responses to AZD1222 COVID-19 vaccine. Study information: Pooled in the analysis were second doses at about 4 or about 12 weeks. The study's findings and limits: At baseline, just five to seven AZD1222 recipients tested seropositive.

The chain combines TRBV3-1 (or the pseudogene TRBV3-2) with TRBJ1-5, with D maybe TRBD1 (5 bases). The sequences come from peripheral blood, collected on day 0 of AZD1222 vaccination. The TCR was taken from an adult in good health. For the CDR3, the DNA is TGTGCCAGCAGCCCACGGGGGAGCAATCAGCCCCAGCATTTT. Translated, it gives CASSPRGSNQPQHF.